The entry below describes one T cell receptor beta chain. Its matching antigen is unknown. Using viral peptide pools, the ViraFEST assay grew out antigen-specific CD4+ T cells prior to sequencing. Investigators separated out CD4+ T cells once approximately 10 days of culture had passed. Participants received two doses of either the BNT162b2 or mRNA-1273 vaccine. Previously uninfected by SARS-CoV-2, the vaccine recipients also showed negative nucleocapsid antibodies. CDR3 length: 12 residues. The germline CDR1 and CDR2 sequences are SEHNR and FQNEAQ (reference sequence). Trimming took off 2 bases at V and 6 bases at J, with 7 bases between the two ends. Only in-frame clones appear in the TCRdb table, and some are missing; sequencing was by immunoSEQ multiplex PCR. The sample has about 22,000 clones, 72% seen once. This specimen belongs to a study of vaccination effects on CD4 cells after COVID-19. The overall study: After the second dose, samples were taken at median day 72.

General study findings and limits: Convalescent patients numbered few in the study; early post-infection timepoints were missing entirely.

The TCR sequence derives from a human donor who received a COVID-19 vaccine. This sample comprised CD4+ T cells from PBMCs cultured with HCoV-NL63 spike peptides, obtained after COVID-19 vaccination. The rearrangement links TRBV7-9 to TRBJ1-1; D call uncertain. CDR3 nucleotide sequence: TGTGCCAGCAGCTTATGGGCAGCTGAAGCTTTCTTT. As protein: CASSLWAAEAFF.